These 6 T cell receptor beta chains originate from one sample sequenced in a study of T cells after yellow fever vaccination. TCRdb called the 5' RACE reads again in MiXCR, with one record for every CDR3 protein. Counted here are about 58,000 distinct CDR3 sequences, around 7% occurring once; the ten biggest clones make up approximately 41%. The sample in question was CD8+ T cells sorted from PBMCs, obtained on the day of the first yellow fever vaccination. The receptors stem from a man aged 18 to 29 who received the YFV17D yellow fever vaccine.

The chain recombines TRBV5-6 with TRBJ2-1; D ambiguous. This CDR3 has 14 amino acids. Germline loops: CDR1 SGHDT, CDR2 YYEEEE. The V gene lost 7 bases and the J gene lost 5 bases, with 16 bases spanning the gap. CDR3: CASGPGLRHNEQFF. The DNA of the CDR3 is TGTGCCAGCGGCCCCGGGCTACGGCACAATGAGCAGTTCTTC.

The genes are TRBV5-1 and TRBJ2-2; 7 bases agree with TRBD1. CDR1 is SGHRS and CDR2 is YFSETQ in the germline V gene. The length of the CDR3 is 15 residues. J was trimmed by 4 bases and V by 2 bases; bases with no gene match: 5. CDR3 sequence reads: CASSFRQGTTGELFF. As DNA, the CDR3 is TGCGCCAGCAGCTTTCGACAGGGTACCACCGGGGAGCTGTTTTTT.

A few counts support this clonotype. The chain recombines TRBV29-1 with TRBJ2-1; 9 bases fit TRBD2. The V segment lost 7 bases and the J segment 8 bases; nucleotides outside the gene matches: 15. The CDR3 covers 15 residues. Germline V gives CDR1 SQVTM, CDR2 ANQGSEA. Here the CDR3 reads CSAGHWAGGPYEQFF. The DNA for the CDR3 is TGCAGCGCCGGACATTGGGCGGGGGGGCCCTATGAGCAGTTCTTC.

This clonotype was counted between two and nine times. CDR3 amino acids: CASNYFGVGTNNEQFF. The CDR3 nucleotides read TGTGCCAGCAACTACTTTGGGGTCGGGACCAACAATGAGCAGTTCTTC. This chain links TRBV12-3 or TRBV12-4 with TRBJ2-1; D is tentatively TRBD1 or TRBD2 (5 bases each). The CDR3 spans 16 residues. Trimming took off 7 bases at V and 5 bases at J, with 21 bases between the two ends.

The table lists this clonotype with many counts. J is TRBJ2-3 and V is TRBV29-1, with D possibly TRBD2 on 5 matching bases. Germline V CDR1 and CDR2: SQVTM, ANQGSEA. CDR3 length: 15 residues. V gave up 2 bases and J gave up 3 bases, with 15 bases separating them. CDR3 loop: CSVETGRGVTDTQYF. CDR3 DNA sequence: TGCAGCGTTGAAACCGGCCGGGGAGTAACAGATACGCAGTATTTT.

This clonotype was seen at least ten times. This CDR3 is CATSRDDGARNTQYF. For the CDR3, the DNA is TGTGCCACCAGCAGAGATGACGGGGCGCGAAATACGCAGTATTTT. The chain recombines TRBV15 with TRBJ2-3; possibly TRBD1 or TRBD2 for D (5 bases each). Trimming cost V 0 bases and J 7 bases, with 14 bases left between them. Germline V gene sequence: CDR1 LNHNV, CDR2 YYDKDF (reference sequence). This CDR3 has 15 residues.